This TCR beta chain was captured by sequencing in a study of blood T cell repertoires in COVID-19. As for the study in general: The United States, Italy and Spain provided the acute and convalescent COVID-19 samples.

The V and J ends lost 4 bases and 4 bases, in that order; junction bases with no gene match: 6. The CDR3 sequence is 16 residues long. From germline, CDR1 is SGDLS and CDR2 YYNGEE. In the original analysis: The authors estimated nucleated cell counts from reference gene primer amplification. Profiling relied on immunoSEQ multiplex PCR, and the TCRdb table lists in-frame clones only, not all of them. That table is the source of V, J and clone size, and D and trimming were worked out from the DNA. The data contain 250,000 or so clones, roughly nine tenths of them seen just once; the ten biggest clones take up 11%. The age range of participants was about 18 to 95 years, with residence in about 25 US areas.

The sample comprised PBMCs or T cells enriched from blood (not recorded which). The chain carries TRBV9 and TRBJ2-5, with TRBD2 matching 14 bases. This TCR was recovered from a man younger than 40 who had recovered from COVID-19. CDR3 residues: CASSPRLAGGTETQYF. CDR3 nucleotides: TGTGCCAGCAGCCCCCGACTAGCGGGGGGGACAGAGACCCAGTACTTC. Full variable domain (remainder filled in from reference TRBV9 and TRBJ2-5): DSGVTQTPKHLITATGQRVTLRCSPRSGDLSVYWYQQSLDQGLQFLIQYYNGEERAKGNILERFSAQQFPDLHSELNLSSLELGDSALYFCASSPRLAGGTETQYFGPGTRLLVL.